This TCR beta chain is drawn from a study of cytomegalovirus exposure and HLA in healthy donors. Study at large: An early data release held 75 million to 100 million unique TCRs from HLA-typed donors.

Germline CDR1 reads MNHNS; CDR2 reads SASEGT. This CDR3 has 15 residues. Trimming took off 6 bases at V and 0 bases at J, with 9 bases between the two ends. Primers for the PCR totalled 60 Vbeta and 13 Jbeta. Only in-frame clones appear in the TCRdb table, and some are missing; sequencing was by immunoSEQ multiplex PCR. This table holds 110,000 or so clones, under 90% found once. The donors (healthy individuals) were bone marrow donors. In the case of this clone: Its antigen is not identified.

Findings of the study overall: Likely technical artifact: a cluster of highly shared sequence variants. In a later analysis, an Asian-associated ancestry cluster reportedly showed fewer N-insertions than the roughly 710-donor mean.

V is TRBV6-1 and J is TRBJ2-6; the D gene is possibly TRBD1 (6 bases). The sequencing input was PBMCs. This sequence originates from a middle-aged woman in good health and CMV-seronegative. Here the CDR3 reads CASRDSPSGANVLTF. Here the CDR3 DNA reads TGTGCCAGCAGGGACAGCCCCTCTGGGGCCAACGTCCTGACTTTC.